The clone carrying this T cell receptor (beta chain) was seen at least ten times. Its target is unknown. Then a second PCR, running roughly 7 to 11 cycles, was carried out with a sample-barcoded 5' primer and a J-beta primer mix. Every single cDNA molecule received a tag from a template-switch adaptor with 12 random nucleotides. TCRdb recomputed calls from the 5' RACE reads with MiXCR, one row per CDR3 protein. The top ten clones hold 7% to 9% of a sample with around 1.7 million distinct CDR3 sequences, 28% of them seen once. This sample is drawn from a study of blood T cells in healthy people across ages. Whole-study findings and limits: Significant beta diversity loss was already apparent by age approximately 40, declining roughly linearly. No one knew whether donors had CMV, which possibly confounded expanded clonotype changes.

Sequencing was carried out using blood. The clonotype originates from a woman between 25 and 40 years old in good health.

The CDR3 reads CASITGAGYFANYGYTF. The DNA of the CDR3 is TGTGCCAGCATTACCGGGGCCGGTTACTTCGCTAACTATGGCTACACCTTC. The J gene is TRBJ1-2, the V gene TRBV6-2 or TRBV6-3, with D perhaps TRBD1 (5 bases). Germline lookup yields CDR1 MNHEY and CDR2 SVGEGT. V dropped 7 bases and J dropped 0 bases, with 21 bases sitting between them. The CDR3 runs to 17 residues.